The TCR beta chain under discussion was sequenced for a study of regulatory T cells in long-lasting Graves disease. CDR3 size: 15 residues. CDR1 is SNHLY and CDR2 is FYNNEI in the germline V gene. The V segment lost 6 bases and the J segment 4 bases; nucleotides outside the gene matches: 1. This clonotype was picked up a small number of times. This likely reflects a read error, since a far larger clone is one base away. Time point denoted: newly diagnosed GD, antithyroid drugs for less than 3 months. The TCR library was made from RNA that had been extracted from PBMCs in TRIzol. CDR3 regions were amplified by Arm-PCR using iRepertoire HTBI primers to build TCR beta libraries. TCRdb processed the multiplex PCR reads anew with MiXCR; each CDR3 protein has one entry. The table shows about 220,000 distinct CDR3 sequences, with around a fifth occurring only once. The same sample was also used in a study of T cells in Graves' hyperthyroidism and ophthalmopathy.

The sample in question was peripheral blood mononuclear cells (PBMCs), obtained at new diagnosis, from a patient treated with antithyroid drugs. The chain combines TRBV2 with TRBJ2-3; 16 bases are a match to TRBD2. This clonotype was obtained from a woman aged 25 to 39 with Graves disease. The CDR3 DNA is TGTGCCAGCAGGGGACTAGCGGGAGGGCCAGATACGCAGTATTTT. It yields the protein CASRGLAGGPDTQYF.